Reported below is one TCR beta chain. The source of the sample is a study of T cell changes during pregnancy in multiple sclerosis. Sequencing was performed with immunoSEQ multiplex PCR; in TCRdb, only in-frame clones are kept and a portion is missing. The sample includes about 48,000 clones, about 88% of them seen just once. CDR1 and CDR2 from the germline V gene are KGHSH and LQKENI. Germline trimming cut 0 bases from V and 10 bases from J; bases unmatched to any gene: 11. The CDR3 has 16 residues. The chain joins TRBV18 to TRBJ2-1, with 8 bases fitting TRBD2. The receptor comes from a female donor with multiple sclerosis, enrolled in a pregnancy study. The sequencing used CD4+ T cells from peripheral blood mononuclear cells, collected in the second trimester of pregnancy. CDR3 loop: CASSPPTGRAGREQFF. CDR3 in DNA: TGTGCCAGCTCACCACCGACCGGGAGGGCCGGGAGAGAGCAGTTCTTC.